This T cell receptor (beta chain) was sequenced for a study of cytomegalovirus exposure and HLA in healthy donors. Broader study findings: In terms of immune exposure information, only CMV serostatus was available. Whilst most TCR sequences proved rare, a subset of public TCRs occurred across many donors. Based on reports, TCR beta sequences accurately predicted HLA-A and HLA-B alleles for most subjects.

PCR amplification relied on 60 Vbeta primers (plus 13 Jbeta primers). Profiling relied on immunoSEQ multiplex PCR, and the TCRdb table lists in-frame clones only, not all of them. The sample yields fewer than 90,000 clones, roughly three quarters seen once. V lost 4 bases to trimming and J lost 1 base; unmatched junction nucleotides: 7. The CDR3 is 15 amino acids. Per germline, CDR1 SGHTS and CDR2 YDEGEE. Unrecorded immune exposure was likely among donors, who were nominally healthy when sampled. This clone has only a few counts. The antigen remains unidentified. The gene calls are TRBV5-8 and TRBJ2-7, with 8 bases matching TRBD1. The specimen sequenced was PBMCs. The receptor was isolated from a man aged 30 to 39 in good health and CMV-seronegative. CDR3 DNA: TGTGCCAGCAGCCTGCAGGGGGCGATTTCCTACGAGCAGTACTTC. Protein: CASSLQGAISYEQYF.